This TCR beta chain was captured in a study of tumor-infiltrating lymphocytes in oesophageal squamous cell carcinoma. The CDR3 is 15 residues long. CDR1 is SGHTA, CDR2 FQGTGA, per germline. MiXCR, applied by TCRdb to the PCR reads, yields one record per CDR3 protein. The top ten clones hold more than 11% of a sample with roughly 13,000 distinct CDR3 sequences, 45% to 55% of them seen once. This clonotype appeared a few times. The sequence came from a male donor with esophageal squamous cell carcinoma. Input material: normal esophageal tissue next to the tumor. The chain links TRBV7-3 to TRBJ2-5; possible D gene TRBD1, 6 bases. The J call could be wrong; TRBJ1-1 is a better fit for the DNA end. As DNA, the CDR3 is TGTGCCAGCAGCCCCCCAAGGGGGGTGAACACTGAAGCTTTCTTT. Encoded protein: CASSPPRGVNTEAFF.